The clone carrying this T cell receptor beta chain was seen ten or more times. Antigen specificity is unknown. The DNA is omitted, as the CDR3 cannot be located on it reliably, and the CDR3 follows TCRdb's listing. The data stem from a study of T cells in Graves' hyperthyroidism and ophthalmopathy. The wider study: Peripheral blood was collected at initial diagnosis, before any treatment. Study results and caveats: Progression to ophthalmopathy was predicted a median of roughly 6.6 months early. Expanded thyroid clonotypes (above 0.001) were mostly also found in blood.

Template material for amplifying TCR beta CDR3 regions consisted of RNA transcripts. Carried out on the TCR CDR3, a first-round RT-PCR used the HTBI primer set. Each CDR3 protein gets one entry after TCRdb re-called the multiplex PCR reads with MiXCR. The data hold approximately 510,000 distinct CDR3 sequences, with under 25% observed a single time. The CDR3 length is 14 residues, termini included. The chain combines TRBV12-3 or TRBV12-4 with TRBJ1-2. The sequenced material came from blood. The clonotype was recovered from a man between 18 and 35 years old with Graves' hyperthyroidism. CDR3 loop: CASSSSDLNYGYTF.